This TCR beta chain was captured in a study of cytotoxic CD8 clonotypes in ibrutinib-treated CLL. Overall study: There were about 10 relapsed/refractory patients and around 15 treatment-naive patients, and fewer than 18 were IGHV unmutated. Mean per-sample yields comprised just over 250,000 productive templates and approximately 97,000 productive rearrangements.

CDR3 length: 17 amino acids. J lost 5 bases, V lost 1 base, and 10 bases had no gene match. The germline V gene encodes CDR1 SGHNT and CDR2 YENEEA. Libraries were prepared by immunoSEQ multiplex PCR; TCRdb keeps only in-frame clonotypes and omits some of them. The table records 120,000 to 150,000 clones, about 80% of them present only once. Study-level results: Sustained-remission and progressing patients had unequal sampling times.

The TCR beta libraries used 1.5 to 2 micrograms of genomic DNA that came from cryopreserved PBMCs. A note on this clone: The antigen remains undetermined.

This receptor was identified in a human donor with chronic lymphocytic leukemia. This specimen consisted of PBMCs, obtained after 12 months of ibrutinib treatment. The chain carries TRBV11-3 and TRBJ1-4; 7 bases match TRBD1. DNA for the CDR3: TGTGCCAGCAGCTTAGTAAGCTCGGGACAGCGAAATGAAAAACTGTTTTTT. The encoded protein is CASSLVSSGQRNEKLFF.